Following are 5 T cell receptor beta chains from one sample sequenced in a study of blood T cell repertoires in COVID-19. Method: immunoSEQ multiplex PCR; TCRdb's copy keeps in-frame clones and lacks some. The repertoire holds around 310,000 clones, with 90% as singletons. The sequencing sample was made of peripheral blood. The origin of the receptors is a middle-aged woman with COVID-19, enrolled during active disease.

The CDR3 region is CASSYRQGAGQPQHF. The CDR3 DNA reads as TGTGCCAGCAGCTATAGACAGGGGGCCGGTCAGCCCCAGCATTTT. The chain is built from TRBV7-2 and TRBJ1-5; 10 bases fit TRBD1. J gave up 6 bases and V 4 bases, and 6 bases lay outside the gene matches. CDR3 size: 15 residues. The germline gives CDR1 SGHTA, CDR2 FQGNSA.

This chain uses TRBV5-5 with TRBJ1-5, with 7 bases fitting TRBD1. Germline CDR1 and CDR2: SGHKS and YYEKEE (reference sequence). The CDR3 has 15 amino acids. V was clipped by 6 bases and J by 1 base; unmatched bases: 7. The CDR3 reads CASTQGDQSNQPQHF. In DNA form, the CDR3 reads TGTGCCAGCACCCAGGGGGATCAAAGCAATCAGCCCCAGCATTTT.

This CDR3 reads CAWDGQGPNQPQHF. CDR3 bases: TGTGCCTGGGACGGACAGGGCCCCAATCAGCCCCAGCATTTT. This rearrangement joins TRBV30 to TRBJ1-5; 8 positions agree with TRBD1. The V gene end was trimmed by 5 bases and the J gene end by 3 bases; junction bases not matched to a gene: 6. The length of the CDR3 is 14 residues. Germline V gives CDR1 GTSNPN, CDR2 SVGIG (reference sequence).

This chain links TRBV19 with TRBJ1-1; D gene uncertain. This CDR3 contains 13 residues. Trimming removed 3 bases at V and 1 base at J, with 6 bases between. Germline CDR1 LNHDA, CDR2 SQIVND (reference sequence). CDR3 sequence: CASSITRNTEAFF. The CDR3, as DNA: TGTGCCAGTAGTATCACTCGGAACACTGAAGCTTTCTTT.

J is TRBJ1-5 and V is TRBV24-1; TRBD1 is a possible D gene (6 bases). The CDR3 is made up of 14 amino acids. Trimming shortened V by 5 bases and J by 2 bases, and 9 bases separated the two germline ends. Germline lookup yields CDR1 KGHDR and CDR2 SFDVKD. This CDR3 is CATSGAGGNQPQHF. The CDR3, as DNA: TGTGCCACCAGTGGGGCAGGGGGCAATCAGCCCCAGCATTTT.